Below are 21 T cell receptor beta chains sequenced from a single sample in a study of blood T cell repertoires in COVID-19. Sequenced by immunoSEQ multiplex PCR; TCRdb stores in-frame clones only, minus some. Of 88,000 or so clones in the sample, 80% to 90% were seen once. Sequencing was carried out using peripheral blood. The receptors here all came from a man in his fifties or sixties with acute or convalescent COVID-19.

The chain employs TRBV7-9 and TRBJ2-2, with a possible D match to TRBD1 (6 bases). The V and J ends lost 7 bases and 6 bases respectively, with 15 bases between them. The V gene's germline CDR1 is SEHNR and CDR2 FQNEAQ (reference sequence). This CDR3 is built from 14 residues. The CDR3 nucleotides are TGTGCCAGCACGACACAGGGATTGGCCGGGGAGCTGTTTTTT. This sequence encodes CASTTQGLAGELFF.

The gene calls are TRBV3-1 (or the pseudogene TRBV3-2) and TRBJ1-4, with 7 bases lining up with TRBD1. The germline V gene has CDR1 LGHDT and CDR2 YNNKEL (reference sequence). J was trimmed by 1 base and V by 4 bases; bases with no gene match: 3. CDR3 size: 15 residues. CDR3 sequence reads: CASSRTGVTNEKLFF. The CDR3 DNA reads TGTGCCAGCAGCCGCACAGGGGTAACTAATGAAAAACTGTTTTTT.

V gene TRBV4-1 combines with J gene TRBJ2-5; D possibly corresponds to TRBD2 (6 bases). The V gene lost 0 bases and the J gene lost 3 bases, with 26 bases spanning the gap. The CDR3 runs 20 residues. From germline, CDR1 is MGHRA and CDR2 YSYEKL. The CDR3 sequence: CASSQDYSGRFSGLKETQYF. DNA for the CDR3: TGCGCCAGCAGCCAAGATTATAGTGGAAGATTCTCGGGACTTAAAGAGACCCAGTACTTC.

The rearrangement links TRBV9 to TRBJ1-2, with 8 positions matching TRBD1. V dropped 0 bases and J dropped 4; count of bases not matched to a gene: 8. Germline V lookup: CDR1 SGDLS, CDR2 YYNGEE. The CDR3 length is 16 residues. The CDR3 DNA reads TGTGCCAGCAGCGTAGATCCAGGGGGCGACGGCTATGGCTACACCTTC. Protein: CASSVDPGGDGYGYTF.

This clone was counted a single time. V and J are TRBV6-5 and TRBJ1-1; TRBD1 matches 7 bases. This CDR3 contains 13 residues. Germline lookup yields CDR1 MNHEY and CDR2 SVGAGI. The ends lost 5 bases at V and 5 bases at J; junction bases unmatched: 5. The chain's CDR3 is CASSRQGQTEAFF. The CDR3 DNA reads as TGTGCCAGCAGTAGACAGGGTCAAACTGAAGCTTTCTTT.

The rearrangement links TRBV2 to TRBJ2-3; the D gene is possibly TRBD2 (5 bases). Germline CDR1 SNHLY, CDR2 FYNNEI. The CDR3 loop spans 19 amino acids. V was trimmed by 5 bases and J by 0 bases, leaving 24 bases between them. This chain's CDR3 is CASSLNLEAGGHSTDTQYF. The DNA for the CDR3 is TGTGCCAGCAGTCTTAACCTGGAGGCAGGAGGCCATAGCACAGATACGCAGTATTTT.

The J gene is TRBJ1-2, the V gene TRBV12-3 or TRBV12-4; D perhaps matches TRBD1 (5 bases). The V end was cut by 6 bases, the J end by 4 bases, with 9 bases between. This CDR3 spans 12 amino acids. The CDR3 region is CASRGVTYGYTF. The CDR3 DNA reads TGTGCCAGCAGAGGGGTCACCTATGGCTACACCTTC.

This chain links TRBV30 with TRBJ1-4; 8 bases fit TRBD1. Germline values: CDR1 GTSNPN, CDR2 SVGIG (reference sequence). The CDR3 sequence is 14 residues long. V trimming: 2 bases; J trimming: 5 bases; junction bases outside the gene matches: 4. CDR3: CAWSKTGVNEKLFF. For the CDR3, the DNA is TGTGCCTGGAGTAAGACAGGGGTGAATGAAAAACTGTTTTTT.

The chain links TRBV7-9 to TRBJ1-1; 7 bases fit TRBD1. The CDR3 is made up of 14 amino acids. Per the germline V gene, CDR1 is SEHNR and CDR2 is FQNEAQ (reference sequence). The junction had 7 bases not matched to a gene; V was cut back by 4 bases and J by 5 bases. The CDR3 here is CASSSQGPQTEAFF. The CDR3 region has the DNA TGTGCCAGCAGCTCACAGGGGCCTCAGACTGAAGCTTTCTTT.

This clone showed up just a few times. The chain recombines TRBV29-1 with TRBJ1-1, with a weak D call TRBD1 (5 bases). Trimming pared 5 bases from V and 4 bases from J, leaving 14 bases between. CDR3 length: 13 amino acids. The germline CDR1 and CDR2 sequences are SQVTM and ANQGSEA. The CDR3 coding sequence is TGCAGCGTTCAAAGTTGGGGCTTCACTGAAGCTTTCTTT. It specifies CSVQSWGFTEAFF.

V is TRBV5-6 and J is TRBJ1-2; 8 positions match TRBD1. Germline loops: CDR1 SGHDT, CDR2 YYEEEE. V lost 1 base, J lost 7 bases, and 6 bases stayed unmatched. The CDR3 extends over 14 amino acids. This CDR3 reads CASSLRSGGFGYTF. The CDR3 DNA sequence: TGTGCCAGCAGCTTGCGGTCAGGGGGCTTTGGCTACACCTTC.

The chain is built from TRBV19 and TRBJ2-1; 7 nucleotides match TRBD2. The V and J ends lost 2 bases and 10 bases, in that order; junction bases with no gene match: 2. The germline gives CDR1 LNHDA, CDR2 SQIVND (reference sequence). The CDR3 consists of 12 residues. The CDR3 reads CASSISSGEQFF. The DNA for the CDR3 is TGTGCCAGTAGTATAAGTAGCGGGGAGCAGTTCTTC.

The chain uses TRBV5-1 and TRBJ2-7; D is unresolved. Trimming stripped 0 bases from V and 9 bases from J, with 13 bases between. The CDR3 extends over 13 amino acids. Germline CDR1 SGHRS, CDR2 YFSETQ. The CDR3 reads CASSLDLVSGQYF. DNA of the CDR3: TGCGCCAGCAGCTTGGATTTGGTATCCGGGCAGTACTTC.

The chain combines TRBV27 with TRBJ2-7; weak D call: TRBD1 (6 bases). This CDR3 has 15 amino acids. Germline-derived CDR1 and CDR2 are MNHEY and SMNVEV (reference sequence). V gave up 3 bases and J gave up 0 bases, with 12 bases separating them. This CDR3 reads CASSFLAGASYEQYF. In nucleotides, the CDR3 is TGTGCCAGCAGTTTTTTAGCAGGGGCCTCCTACGAGCAGTACTTC.

The J gene is TRBJ2-3, the V gene TRBV29-1; tentatively, D is TRBD1 (6 bases). The CDR3 is 15 residues long. The germline gives CDR1 SQVTM, CDR2 ANQGSEA. Trimming removed 2 bases at V and 6 bases at J, with 18 bases between. CDR3 DNA: TGCAGCGTTGAACCTTCCGGCCTCCAGGGGGATACGCAGTATTTT. It codes for CSVEPSGLQGDTQYF.

J is TRBJ2-3 and V is TRBV7-2; no definite D call. The germline CDR1 and CDR2 sequences are SGHTA and FQGNSA. This CDR3 has 13 residues. V was shortened by 2 bases and J by 3 bases, with 6 bases between the two germline ends. The CDR3 nucleotides read TGTGCCAGCAGCTTATATCGGACAGATACGCAGTATTTT. Translation: CASSLYRTDTQYF.

The gene calls are TRBV12-3 or TRBV12-4 and TRBJ2-5; the D gene is possibly TRBD1 (6 bases). Trimming left V 6 bases short and J 7 bases short, with 12 bases between. The CDR3 is 12 residues long. The CDR3 reads CASSPLRGTQYF. For the CDR3, the DNA is TGTGCCAGCAGCCCGCTCAGGGGGACCCAGTACTTC.

The chain carries TRBV5-6 and TRBJ1-6, with 9 nucleotides matching TRBD1. The length of the CDR3 is 15 residues. Germline loops: CDR1 SGHDT, CDR2 YYEEEE. Losses at the gene ends were 0 bases for V and 9 bases for J; bases not matched to a gene: 4. CDR3 nucleotide sequence: TGTGCCAGCAGCTTGGTGACAGGGGGTCGTTCACCCCTCCACTTT. Translation gives CASSLVTGGRSPLHF.

V and J are TRBV21-1 and TRBJ1-4; the table calls TRBD1, which could not be checked here. TRBV21-1 is annotated as a pseudogene. The CDR3 extends over 15 amino acids. CDR3: CASSKAEGAREKLFF. DNA for the CDR3: TGTGCCAGCAGCAAAGCAGAAGGGGCTCGGGAAAAACTGTTTTTT.

The chain joins TRBV4-1 to TRBJ2-1, with 8 positions matching TRBD2. V shed 3 bases and J 6 bases; nucleotides not matched to a gene: 10. The CDR3 totals 16 residues. Looked up from germline, CDR1 is MGHRA and CDR2 is YSYEKL. In DNA form, the CDR3 reads TGCGCCAGCAGCCAGCATCTGACTAGCGTAGGCAATGAGCAGTTCTTC. This encodes CASSQHLTSVGNEQFF.

The chain carries TRBV19 and TRBJ1-1; D gene uncertain. CDR3 length equals 14 residues. Trimming pared 3 bases from V and 1 base from J, leaving 9 bases between. Germline V lookup: CDR1 LNHDA, CDR2 SQIVND (reference sequence). The CDR3 reads CASSIGPANTEAFF. The CDR3 DNA follows: TGTGCCAGTAGTATTGGGCCAGCGAACACTGAAGCTTTCTTT.